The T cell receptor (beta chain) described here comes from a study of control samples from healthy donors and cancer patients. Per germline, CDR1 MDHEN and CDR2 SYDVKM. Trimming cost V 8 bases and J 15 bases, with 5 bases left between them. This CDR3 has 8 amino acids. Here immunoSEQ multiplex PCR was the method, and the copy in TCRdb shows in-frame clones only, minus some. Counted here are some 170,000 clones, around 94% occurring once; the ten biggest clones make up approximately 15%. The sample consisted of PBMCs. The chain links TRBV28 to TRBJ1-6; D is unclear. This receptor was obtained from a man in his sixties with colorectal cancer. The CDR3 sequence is CASGLLHF. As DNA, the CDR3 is TGTGCCAGCGGGCTCCTCCACTTT.